This passage covers 20 T cell receptor beta chains from one sample sequenced in a study of blood T cell repertoires in COVID-19. Clones were read by immunoSEQ multiplex PCR, and TCRdb kept only the in-frame ones, dropping some. The repertoire holds under 300,000 clones, with roughly 88% as singletons. The sequencing sample was made of peripheral blood. The source is a man older than 75 with acute or convalescent COVID-19.

The chain recombines TRBV2 with TRBJ2-3, with 7 bases identical to TRBD1. V lost 4 bases, J lost 3 bases, and 7 bases stayed unmatched. Germline assignment: CDR1 SNHLY and CDR2 FYNNEI. The CDR3 totals 15 residues. CDR3 coding DNA: TGTGCCAGCAGTGCCGACGGGACAGAAACAGATACGCAGTATTTT. Protein product: CASSADGTETDTQYF.

This chain joins TRBV9 and TRBJ2-5; 9 bases match TRBD2. Germline trimming cut 4 bases from V and 5 bases from J; bases unmatched to any gene: 12. Germline lookup yields CDR1 SGDLS and CDR2 YYNGEE. CDR3 length: 16 amino acids. The CDR3 loop is CASSPGIAGVGETQYF. DNA for the CDR3: TGTGCCAGCAGCCCCGGCATAGCGGGAGTGGGGGAGACCCAGTACTTC.

The chain links TRBV19 to TRBJ2-1; D unresolved. Germline loops: CDR1 LNHDA, CDR2 SQIVND (reference sequence). Trimming pared 4 bases from V and 1 base from J, leaving 5 bases between. The CDR3 is 13 amino acids. For the CDR3, the DNA is TGTGCCAGTAGTACAGGTTCCTACAATGAGCAGTTCTTC. This translates into CASSTGSYNEQFF.

The chain couples TRBV28 to TRBJ1-3; TRBD1 matches at 8 bases. The CDR3 spans 16 residues. Germline CDR1 is MDHEN and CDR2 is SYDVKM. The V gene end was trimmed by 5 bases and the J gene end by 2 bases; junction bases not matched to a gene: 8. CDR3 sequence: CASSPGTGSPGNTIYF. The CDR3 DNA reads TGTGCCAGCAGTCCCGGGACAGGAAGTCCTGGAAACACCATATATTTT.

The rearrangement uses TRBV7-9 and TRBJ2-1, with D tentatively TRBD1 (5 bases). This CDR3 is built from 18 residues. V was trimmed by 5 bases and J by 0 bases, leaving 20 bases between them. The germline CDR1 and CDR2 sequences are SEHNR and FQNEAQ (reference sequence). CDR3 region: CASSPFIGTGSSYNEQFF. CDR3 sequence (DNA): TGTGCCAGCAGCCCTTTTATCGGTACAGGCAGCTCCTACAATGAGCAGTTCTTC. Looking up the rest from reference TRBV7-9 and TRBJ2-1 gives the full variable domain: DTGVSQNPRHKITKRGQNVTFRCDPISEHNRLYWYRQTLGQGPEFLTYFQNEAQLEKSRLLSDRFSAERPKGSFSTLEIQRTEQGDSAMYLCASSPFIGTGSSYNEQFFGPGTRLTVL.

The J gene is TRBJ1-5, the V gene TRBV28; the match to TRBD1 covers 8 bases. The CDR3 has 15 residues. J gave up 6 bases and V 5 bases, and 9 bases lay outside the gene matches. Germline CDR1 reads MDHEN; CDR2 reads SYDVKM. The DNA of the CDR3 is TGTGCCAGCAGTACCGCAGGGGGCCCGGGTCAGCCCCAGCATTTT. This gives the protein CASSTAGGPGQPQHF.

This chain joins TRBV7-8 and TRBJ2-7; 9 bases align to TRBD1. The germline gives CDR1 SGHVS, CDR2 FQNEAQ. The CDR3 contains 15 residues. With V trimmed by 5 bases and J by 2 bases, 7 bases remained unmatched. CDR3 residues: CASSPRTGEPYEQYF. Here the CDR3 DNA reads TGTGCCAGCAGCCCCCGGACAGGGGAGCCCTACGAGCAGTACTTC.

This clone was seen once. The chain employs TRBV7-8 and TRBJ1-4; 8 positions match TRBD1. Looked up from germline, CDR1 is SGHVS and CDR2 is FQNEAQ. The V gene end was trimmed by 5 bases and the J gene end by 14 bases; junction bases not matched to a gene: 4. This CDR3 comprises 11 residues. The DNA for the CDR3 is TGTGCCAGCAGCGGGGGACAGGCCCTGTTTTTT. Protein sequence: CASSGGQALFF.

The rearrangement links TRBV15 to TRBJ1-1, with D perhaps TRBD1 (5 bases). This CDR3 contains 12 residues. The germline V gene has CDR1 LNHNV and CDR2 YYDKDF (reference sequence). The ends were cut back, 5 bases at V and 6 bases at J, with 10 bases in the middle. CDR3 DNA sequence: TGTGCCACCAGCGCAGGGATCGCTGAAGCTTTCTTT. Translation: CATSAGIAEAFF.

The J gene is TRBJ2-7, the V gene TRBV9, with 8 bases that match TRBD2. Germline V gene lookup returns CDR1 SGDLS and CDR2 YYNGEE. The CDR3 sequence is 16 residues long. J was trimmed by 6 bases and V by 4 bases; bases with no gene match: 15. As DNA, the CDR3 is TGTGCCAGCAGCCCGTCCGCCCTAGCGGGTGCAGGCGAGCAGTACTTC. It encodes CASSPSALAGAGEQYF.

V gene TRBV6-5 combines with J gene TRBJ1-2; 9 nucleotides agree with TRBD1. CDR1 MNHEY and CDR2 SVGAGI come from the germline V gene. The trim removed 6 bases at V and 2 bases at J, leaving 4 bases unmatched. The CDR3 is 14 residues long. As DNA, the CDR3 is TGTGCCAGCAGGGTACAGGGGGCCAACTATGGCTACACCTTC. Translating it yields CASRVQGANYGYTF.

The rearrangement joins TRBV19 to TRBJ2-5, with 11 bases that match TRBD2. The ends lost 5 bases at V and 1 base at J; junction bases unmatched: 6. CDR1 is LNHDA, CDR2 SQIVND, per germline (reference sequence). The CDR3 loop spans 16 amino acids. The CDR3 is CASSAQTSGTQETQYF. The CDR3 DNA follows: TGTGCCAGTAGTGCCCAGACTAGCGGGACCCAAGAGACCCAGTACTTC.

In its sample, this clone was seen once. The chain joins TRBV21-1 to TRBJ2-7; the D call of TRBD1 is as the table states it, not checked on the DNA. TRBV21-1 has pseudogene status. The CDR3 spans 14 residues. Written as DNA, the CDR3 is TGTGCCAGCAGCAAAGGGACAGGGGGTTACGAGCAGTACTTC. It specifies CASSKGTGGYEQYF.

In its sample, this clone was seen once. The CDR3 DNA is TGTGCCAGCAGCCCGCCAGGGCTGAACACCGGGGAGCTGTTTTTT. Its protein product is CASSPPGLNTGELFF. The rearrangement uses TRBV11-1 and TRBJ2-2; tentatively, D is TRBD1 (5 bases). Trimming took 5 bases from V and 1 from J, leaving 11 bases between them. CDR3 length: 15 amino acids. The germline CDR1 and CDR2 sequences are SGHAT and FQDESV (reference sequence).

This chain links TRBV20-1 with TRBJ2-7; no clear D. Trimming took 1 base from V and 3 from J, leaving 4 bases between them. The CDR3 is 11 residues long. Germline assignment: CDR1 DFQATT and CDR2 SNEGSKA (reference sequence). CDR3 amino acids: CSARAGYEQYF. The CDR3 DNA follows: TGCAGTGCTAGAGCGGGCTACGAGCAGTACTTC.

There are many counts of this clone. One end of the junction fails to match germline, which may point to a read error. This chain connects TRBV7-7 to TRBJ2-7; 9 bases are a match to TRBD1. CDR3 size: 14 residues. The germline gives CDR1 SSHAT, CDR2 FNYEAQ (reference sequence). CDR3 sequence reads: CASSLGTGLSEQYF. The CDR3, as DNA: TGTGCTAGCAGCTTAGGGACAGGGCTGAGCGAGCAGTACTTC.

This rearrangement joins TRBV6-5 to TRBJ1-2; D may be TRBD1 (5 bases). Germline CDR1 reads MNHEY; CDR2 reads SVGAGI. Trimming took 7 bases from V and 7 from J, leaving 13 bases between them. This CDR3 spans 12 amino acids. The CDR3 is CASKTQVSGYTF. CDR3 coding DNA: TGTGCCAGCAAAACACAGGTATCTGGCTACACCTTC.

The rearrangement uses TRBV6-5 and TRBJ1-1; D is uncertain. CDR1 is MNHEY and CDR2 is SVGAGI in the germline V gene. This CDR3 has 10 residues. V lost 9 bases, J lost 1 base, and 3 bases lay in between. CDR3 sequence (DNA): TGTGCCAGTAGGAACACTGAAGCTTTCTTT. Amino acid sequence: CASRNTEAFF.

The V gene is TRBV5-1, the J gene TRBJ2-3; a weak D match, TRBD1 (6 bases). V was shortened by 5 bases and J by 0 bases, with 16 bases between the two germline ends. The CDR3 is 16 amino acids. CDR1 and CDR2 from the germline V gene are SGHRS and YFSETQ. CDR3 amino acids: CASSYDRLASTDTQYF. The CDR3 DNA reads TGCGCCAGCAGTTACGACAGGTTAGCTAGCACAGATACGCAGTATTTT.

The chain is built from TRBV12-3 or TRBV12-4 and TRBJ2-7; possible D gene TRBD1, 6 bases. V shed 5 bases and J shed 4 bases, with 12 bases lying between them. There are 13 residues in the CDR3. The CDR3 protein is CASSPGQTYEQYF. In nucleotides, the CDR3 is TGTGCCAGCAGTCCCGGACAGACATACGAGCAGTACTTC.